This T cell receptor (beta chain) was recovered during a study of CD8+ T cells in alopecia areata. Following RNA extraction, reverse transcription yielded cDNA that acted as the sequencing template. Method: immunoSEQ multiplex PCR; TCRdb's copy keeps in-frame clones and lacks some. Here the sample spans 70,000 or so clones, approximately 61% being singletons. CDR1 and CDR2 from the germline V gene are SEHNR and FQNEAQ (reference sequence). This CDR3 is 14 amino acids long. Trimming removed 5 bases at V and 5 bases at J, with 13 bases between. The sample here was CD8+ T cells sorted from blood, taken at week 0. V is TRBV7-9 and J is TRBJ2-1; D is unresolved. The clonotype was recovered from a human donor with alopecia areata. CDR3 residues: CASSHTPANNEQFF. For the CDR3, the DNA is TGTGCCAGCAGCCATACACCCGCGAACAATGAGCAGTTCTTC.